This is a list of T cell receptor beta chains from one sample in a study of CD8 T cells in ankylosing spondylitis. Using its own MiXCR run on the 5' RACE reads, TCRdb lists one record per CDR3 protein. The sample has approximately 260,000 distinct CDR3 sequences; roughly 8.6% are singletons. Sequences were obtained from blood, either unsorted or a sorted T cell fraction (not recorded which). Every receptor here comes from a male donor with ankylosing spondylitis or in good health (not recorded which). Each CDR3 is given with its conserved first and last residue. The order of the fields is CDR3 protein, CDR3 DNA, V gene, D gene, clone size, J gene. A D gene is named only where the DNA matches it firmly. The size field is filled for only some rows; it gives once, few, many or a size class.

CASSQELAYEQFF,TGCGCCAGCAGCCAAGAACTAGCTTATGAGCAGTTCTTC,TRBV4-3,-,many,TRBJ2-1
CATSDPDRESTDTQYF,TGTGCCACCAGTGATCCCGACAGGGAAAGCACAGATACGCAGTATTTT,TRBV24-1,TRBD1,many,TRBJ2-3
CASSFLTSGRRAGELFF,TGTGCCAGCAGTTTCCTAACTAGCGGCAGACGGGCCGGGGAGCTGTTTTTT,TRBV6-5,TRBD2,many,TRBJ2-2
CASSLTATYEQYF,TGTGCCAGCAGCTTAACTGCCACCTACGAGCAGTACTTC,TRBV7-2,-,many,TRBJ2-7
CASKTGIQGTHEQYF,TGTGCCAGCAAAACCGGAATCCAGGGAACCCACGAGCAGTACTTC,TRBV28,-,many,TRBJ2-7
CASSFSTGEETQYF,TGTGCCAGCAGCTTCTCGACAGGGGAAGAGACCCAGTACTTC,TRBV5-5,TRBD1,many,TRBJ2-5
CASSLGTSGNTDTQYF,TGCGCCAGCAGCTTGGGGACTAGCGGGAACACAGATACGCAGTATTTT,TRBV5-1,TRBD2,many,TRBJ2-3
CASSEPGLPYGYTF,TGCGCCAGCAGCGAGCCGGGTCTTCCCTATGGCTACACCTTC,TRBV5-1,-,many,TRBJ1-2
CAWSWSTGELFF,TGTGCCTGGAGTTGGTCTACCGGGGAGCTGTTTTTT,TRBV30,-,many,TRBJ2-2
CSARVGTRLGDEQFF,TGCAGTGCTAGAGTCGGGACTAGATTAGGAGATGAGCAGTTCTTC,TRBV20-1,TRBD2,many,TRBJ2-1
CSVRGGTRAKNIQYF,TGCAGTGTCAGGGGCGGCACCAGAGCCAAAAACATTCAGTACTTC,TRBV20-1,-,few,TRBJ2-4
CASTTGTGGSPLHF,TGTGCCAGCACCACCGGGACAGGGGGTTCACCCCTCCACTTT,TRBV27,TRBD1,medium-sized,TRBJ1-6
CASRADSLNQPQHF,TGTGCCAGCAGAGCCGACAGCCTCAATCAGCCCCAGCATTTT,TRBV2,-,few,TRBJ1-5
CASSPRWGLEDNEQFF,TGTGCCAGCAGCCCGAGGTGGGGACTAGAGGACAATGAGCAGTTCTTC,TRBV5-5,TRBD2,few,TRBJ2-1
CASSIGRGYGYTF,TGTGCCAGTAGTATCGGCAGGGGGTATGGCTACACCTTC,TRBV19,TRBD1,-,TRBJ1-2
CASSFVGGPNEQFF,TGTGCCAGCAGTTTTGTGGGAGGCCCAAATGAGCAGTTCTTC,TRBV12-3/TRBV12-4,-,many,TRBJ2-1
CASSLAGRTGELFF,TGTGCCAGCAGCTTAGCAGGAAGGACCGGGGAGCTGTTTTTT,TRBV7-6,-,-,TRBJ2-2
CAASRDNYGYTF,TGTGCCGCGTCCCGGGATAACTATGGCTACACCTTC,TRBV12-3/TRBV12-4,-,many,TRBJ1-2
CAISGSEADTQYF,TGTGCCATCAGCGGGAGTGAGGCAGATACGCAGTATTTT,TRBV10-3,-,-,TRBJ2-3
CASSYRSAHEQYF,TGTGCCAGCAGTTACAGGTCGGCCCACGAGCAGTACTTC,TRBV6-5,-,few,TRBJ2-7
CSARTGLYEQYF,TGCAGTGCTCGGACAGGGCTGTACGAGCAGTACTTC,TRBV20-1,TRBD1,many,TRBJ2-7
CASSHGTSYSPLHF,TGTGCCAGCAGCCACGGGACTTCTTACTCACCCCTCCACTTT,TRBV7-9,-,many,TRBJ1-6
CASSTEILYNEQFF,TGTGCCAGCAGTACAGAAATTCTTTACAATGAGCAGTTCTTC,TRBV12-3/TRBV12-4,-,many,TRBJ2-1
CSARPPLGGNVLTF,TGCAGTGCTAGGCCCCCACTAGGGGGTAACGTCCTGACTTTC,TRBV20-1,-,-,TRBJ2-6
CASSSTNSGNTIYF,TGTGCCAGCAGTTCCACGAACTCTGGAAACACCATATATTTT,TRBV12-3/TRBV12-4,-,many,TRBJ1-3
CASSRDSIRVNTEAFF,TGTGCCAGCAGCCGCGACAGTATTAGGGTGAACACTGAAGCTTTCTTT,TRBV5-4,-,few,TRBJ1-1
CSAVPGTGFIQPQHF,TGCAGTGCTGTTCCCGGGACAGGGTTCATTCAGCCCCAGCATTTT,TRBV20-1,TRBD1,few,TRBJ1-5
CAISETDRPYTGELFF,TGTGCCATCAGTGAAACGGACAGGCCATACACCGGGGAGCTGTTTTTT,TRBV10-3,TRBD1,many,TRBJ2-2
CASGRADGYTF,TGTGCCAGCGGTAGGGCGGACGGCTACACCTTC,TRBV6-5,-,many,TRBJ1-2
CASSLAWTGPDAFF,TGTGCCAGCAGCTTAGCTTGGACAGGCCCGGACGCTTTCTTT,TRBV13,TRBD1,many,TRBJ1-1
CASSLGSQPGDEQFF,TGTGCTAGCAGCTTGGGCAGCCAGCCCGGCGATGAGCAGTTCTTC,TRBV7-7,-,many,TRBJ2-1
CSAIRGMEGYTF,TGCAGTGCGATCAGGGGGATGGAGGGCTACACCTTC,TRBV20-1,TRBD1,many,TRBJ1-2
CASSLAGGRGTEAFF,TGCGCCAGCAGCTTGGCCGGGGGCAGGGGCACTGAAGCTTTCTTT,TRBV5-1,-,many,TRBJ1-1
CSVWEGQSHAGYTF,TGCAGCGTTTGGGAGGGGCAGAGTCATGCTGGCTACACCTTC,TRBV29-1,-,many,TRBJ1-2
CASGARQDSRSFF,TGTGCCAGCGGGGCCCGACAGGATTCGCGATCTTTCTTT,TRBV5-6,-,many,TRBJ1-1
CSVEDSRGLRYGYTF,TGCAGCGTTGAAGATTCCAGGGGGCTACGATATGGCTACACCTTC,TRBV29-1,TRBD1,many,TRBJ1-2
CSAIPGQVNEKLFF,TGCAGTGCCATTCCGGGACAGGTTAATGAAAAACTGTTTTTT,TRBV20-1,TRBD1,many,TRBJ1-4
CASSQGWNTGELFF,TGCGCCAGCAGCCAAGGGTGGAACACCGGGGAGCTGTTTTTT,TRBV5-1,-,-,TRBJ2-2
CASSLMPPTSGGKDTQYF,TGTGCCAGCAGCTTAATGCCCCCGACTAGCGGGGGGAAAGATACGCAGTATTTT,TRBV7-3,TRBD2,many,TRBJ2-3
CASNPDGPGELFF,TGTGCCAGCAACCCCGACGGGCCCGGGGAGCTGTTTTTT,TRBV12-3/TRBV12-4,-,many,TRBJ2-2
CSALPPAEEKLFF,TGCAGTGCTCTCCCCCCAGCGGAGGAAAAACTGTTTTTT,TRBV20-1,-,many,TRBJ1-4
CASSSGGEADTQYF,TGTGCCAGCAGTTCAGGAGGGGAGGCGGATACGCAGTATTTT,TRBV6-2/TRBV6-3,-,many,TRBJ2-3
CASSLTGRSGEKLFF,TGTGCTAGCAGCTTAACCGGTAGATCAGGAGAAAAACTGTTTTTT,TRBV7-7,-,few,TRBJ1-4
CSARVGTGVEAFF,TGCAGTGCTAGAGTTGGGACAGGGGTTGAAGCTTTCTTT,TRBV20-1,TRBD1,few,TRBJ1-1
CASSEAHPEGSYEQYF,TGTGCCAGCAGTGAAGCACACCCAGAAGGCTCCTACGAGCAGTACTTC,TRBV2,-,many,TRBJ2-7
CASSTGGSSYNEQFF,TGTGCCAGCAGCACGGGGGGGAGCTCCTACAATGAGCAGTTCTTC,TRBV7-3,TRBD2,many,TRBJ2-1
CASTSTGSYEQYF,TGCGCCAGCACGTCGACAGGGTCCTACGAGCAGTACTTC,TRBV5-1,TRBD1,-,TRBJ2-7
CASSFQGTEAFF,TGCGCCAGCAGCTTCCAGGGGACTGAAGCTTTCTTT,TRBV5-1,-,many,TRBJ1-1